Listed here is a single TCR beta chain. This record belongs to a study of shared clonotypes between healthy human individuals. CD45RO-negative CD8 cells positively selected for CCR7 made up the naive population, which excluded terminally differentiated effector memory CD45RA+ cells. The assay was immunoSEQ multiplex PCR, and TCRdb's table has in-frame clones only and misses some. Of 630,000 or so clones in the sample, 95% to 98% are singletons; the top ten hold approximately 0.33%. This CDR3 comprises 15 residues. V lost 4 bases and J 4 bases, leaving 17 bases between the germline ends. In germline, CDR1 is SEHNR, CDR2 FQNEAQ (reference sequence).

The sequencing input was naive CD8+ T cells sorted from blood. This TCR came from a man aged 25 to 40 in good health. J is TRBJ2-7 and V is TRBV7-9, with D possibly matching TRBD2 (5 bases). The CDR3 nucleotides read TGTGCCAGCAGCTCGCCGGGATTAGTGGGGTACGAGCAGTACTTC. It specifies CASSSPGLVGYEQYF.